The rows below give T cell receptor beta chains drawn from one sample of a study of blood T cell repertoires in COVID-19. The repertoire was sequenced with immunoSEQ multiplex PCR; TCRdb's copy has only in-frame clones and lacks some. The sample has some 290,000 clones; about four fifths are singletons. Specimen: peripheral blood. These receptors were obtained from a woman aged 55 to 70 with active or convalescent COVID-19. Both conserved end residues are part of each CDR3. D genes are given only for firm matches. Size is omitted from some rows. Given values are once, few, many or a class for expanded clones.

TRBV29-1,.,TRBJ1-2,.,CSGQGLTAGYTF,TGCAGCGGTCAGGGGTTAACGGCCGGCTACACCTTC
TRBV15,TRBD2,TRBJ2-1,.,CATSRGGGYNEQFF,TGTGCCACCAGCAGAGGCGGGGGCTACAATGAGCAGTTCTTC
TRBV6-5,TRBD2,TRBJ2-3,.,CASRQDGRNTQYF,TGTGCCAGCAGACAAGACGGGAGGAATACGCAGTATTTT
TRBV7-9,TRBD1,TRBJ2-5,.,CASSPTGLRGTQYF,TGTGCCAGCAGCCCGACAGGGCTAAGGGGGACCCAGTACTTC
TRBV3-1/TRBV3-2,.,TRBJ1-3,.,CASSQVYTGNTIYF,TGTGCCAGCAGCCAAGTTTACACTGGAAACACCATATATTTT
TRBV19,TRBD1,TRBJ1-6,.,CASSPVPGTGPSF,TGTGCCAGTAGTCCTGTCCCCGGGACAGGGCCCTCCTTT
TRBV18,.,TRBJ1-1,.,CASSPASQGYTEAFF,TGTGCCAGCTCACCCGCAAGTCAGGGATACACTGAAGCTTTCTTT
TRBV2,TRBD2,TRBJ2-1,.,CASSESLAGAYNEQFF,TGTGCCAGCAGTGAGTCCCTAGCGGGGGCCTACAATGAGCAGTTCTTC
TRBV29-1,.,TRBJ1-5,.,CSVVGDSAQPQHF,TGCAGCGTTGTCGGGGATTCGGCTCAGCCCCAGCATTTT
TRBV20-1,TRBD1,TRBJ1-2,.,CSASVRTGANGYTF,TGCAGTGCTAGTGTTAGGACAGGGGCAAACGGCTACACCTTC
TRBV4-1,.,TRBJ1-1,.,CASSLFDRNTEAFF,TGCGCCAGCAGCCTCTTCGACAGGAACACTGAAGCTTTCTTT
TRBV7-8,TRBD1,TRBJ2-5,.,CASSLGQGRQETQYF,TGTGCCAGCAGCTTAGGACAGGGGCGTCAAGAGACCCAGTACTTC
TRBV3-1/TRBV3-2,.,TRBJ1-5,.,CASSQEAGEGQPQHF,TGTGCCAGCAGCCAAGAGGCAGGGGAGGGTCAGCCCCAGCATTTT
TRBV6-6,TRBD2,TRBJ2-1,.,CASSRGGAGGPYNEQFF,TGTGCCAGCAGTCGCGGAGGGGCGGGGGGCCCATACAATGAGCAGTTCTTC
TRBV5-1,.,TRBJ1-3,.,CASSLAGFTGNTIYF,TGCGCCAGCAGCTTGGCCGGTTTTACTGGAAACACCATATATTTT
TRBV27,TRBD1,TRBJ1-2,.,CASSLGGTGGLYGYTF,TGTGCCAGCAGTTTAGGCGGGACAGGGGGCTTGTATGGCTACACCTTC
TRBV7-8,TRBD1,TRBJ2-1,.,CASSLTRTGNNRNNEQFF,TGTGCCAGCAGCCTTACCAGGACAGGGAACAACCGAAACAATGAGCAGTTCTTC
TRBV9,TRBD1,TRBJ2-5,.,CASSGGQVWETQYF,TGTGCCAGCAGCGGGGGACAGGTATGGGAGACCCAGTACTTC
TRBV7-9,.,TRBJ1-5,.,CASSLHLDGRGGPQHF,TGTGCCAGCAGCCTCCACCTAGACGGCCGGGGGGGGCCCCAGCATTTT
TRBV18,.,TRBJ2-5,.,CASSPPDSEAQYF,TGTGCCAGCTCACCACCGGATTCCGAGGCCCAGTACTTC
TRBV7-9,.,TRBJ2-2,few,CASSLPANTGELFF,TGTGCCAGCAGCCTCCCCGCGAACACCGGGGAGCTGTTTTTT
TRBV7-8,.,TRBJ2-7,.,CASSLAIQSYEQYF,TGTGCCAGCAGCTTAGCGATCCAGTCCTACGAGCAGTACTTC
TRBV18,.,TRBJ2-7,.,CASSPDSLYEQYF,TGTGCCAGCTCACCAGACAGTCTCTACGAGCAGTACTTC
TRBV24-1,TRBD2,TRBJ2-3,once,CATSAPPGGGSADTQYF,TGTGCCACCAGTGCCCCCCCCGGGGGGGGCAGTGCAGATACGCAGTATTTT
TRBV28,.,TRBJ2-1,.,CASSPHYSDSSYNEQFF,TGTGCCAGCAGTCCCCATTACAGTGATAGCTCCTACAATGAGCAGTTCTTC
TRBV30,.,TRBJ1-1,.,CAWIAGLDTEAFF,TGTGCCTGGATAGCAGGGCTGGACACTGAAGCTTTCTTT
TRBV5-1,.,TRBJ2-5,.,CASKGWSYQETQYF,TGCGCCAGCAAAGGTTGGAGTTACCAAGAGACCCAGTACTTC
TRBV9,.,TRBJ2-2,.,CASNDGEGAGELFF,TGTGCCAGCAACGACGGGGAGGGGGCCGGGGAGCTGTTTTTT
TRBV4-3,TRBD1,TRBJ1-2,.,CASSQSKQGYGYTF,TGCGCCAGCAGCCAATCCAAACAGGGGTATGGCTACACCTTC
TRBV19,TRBD1,TRBJ1-2,.,CASSRPGQGGYGYTF,TGTGCCAGTAGTAGGCCGGGACAGGGGGGATATGGCTACACCTTC
TRBV10-3,TRBD2,TRBJ2-3,.,CAIRASSGTASTDTQYF,TGTGCCATCAGGGCGTCTAGCGGGACTGCTAGCACAGATACGCAGTATTTT
TRBV21-1,.,TRBJ2-7,.,CARPEPGTQTYEQYF,TGTGCCAGACCCGAACCCGGGACACAGACCTACGAGCAGTACTTC
TRBV19,.,TRBJ1-1,.,CASSMGGERAVMNTEAFF,TGTGCCAGTAGTATGGGAGGTGAGCGGGCCGTGATGAACACTGAAGCTTTCTTT
TRBV18,.,TRBJ1-1,.,CASSPLTGRAGTEAFF,TGTGCCAGCTCACCACTTACGGGCAGGGCAGGCACTGAAGCTTTCTTT
TRBV29-1,.,TRBJ2-7,.,CSVEGLPSSYEQYF,TGCAGCGTTGAAGGACTGCCGAGCTCCTACGAGCAGTACTTC
TRBV6-2/TRBV6-3,.,TRBJ1-5,.,CASSGPYSNQPQHF,TGTGCCAGCAGTGGGCCATATAGCAATCAGCCCCAGCATTTT
TRBV9,.,TRBJ1-1,.,CASSVVRGVEAFF,TGTGCCAGCAGCGTAGTAAGGGGTGTTGAAGCTTTCTTT
TRBV5-6,.,TRBJ1-2,.,CASSLAGVGGYTF,TGTGCCAGCAGCTTAGCGGGGGTCGGTGGCTACACCTTC
TRBV19,.,TRBJ2-1,.,CASTLSAQGNEQFF,TGTGCCAGTACCTTATCGGCGCAGGGCAATGAGCAGTTCTTC
TRBV3-1/TRBV3-2,TRBD2,TRBJ2-7,.,CASRAGLVAGEQYF,TGTGCCAGTAGAGCGGGACTAGTAGCCGGCGAGCAGTACTTC
TRBV6-4,TRBD1,TRBJ1-1,.,CASRGTGAGVFF,TGTGCCAGCAGAGGGACAGGGGCCGGGGTTTTCTTT
TRBV6-5,TRBD1,TRBJ1-1,.,CASSYPNRGATEAFF,TGTGCCAGCAGTTACCCAAACAGGGGGGCCACTGAAGCTTTCTTT
TRBV29-1,.,TRBJ2-7,.,CSVEDTWSSYEQYF,TGCAGCGTTGAGGACACTTGGAGCTCCTACGAGCAGTACTTC
TRBV10-3,.,TRBJ1-6,few,CAISEGGTVNSPLHF,TGTGCCATCAGTGAGGGGGGGACGGTAAATTCACCCCTCCACTTT
TRBV5-1,.,TRBJ1-6,once,CASSPARQGAVATSPLHF,TGCGCCAGCAGCCCGGCCCGGCAGGGCGCCGTGGCGACTTCACCCCTCCACTTT
TRBV7-9,.,TRBJ2-4,.,CASSLAAPNIQYF,TGTGCCAGCAGCTTAGCGGCCCCTAACATTCAGTACTTC
TRBV9,.,TRBJ1-2,.,CASSAGSGSMYGYTF,TGTGCCAGCAGCGCAGGGTCGGGCAGTATGTATGGCTACACCTTC